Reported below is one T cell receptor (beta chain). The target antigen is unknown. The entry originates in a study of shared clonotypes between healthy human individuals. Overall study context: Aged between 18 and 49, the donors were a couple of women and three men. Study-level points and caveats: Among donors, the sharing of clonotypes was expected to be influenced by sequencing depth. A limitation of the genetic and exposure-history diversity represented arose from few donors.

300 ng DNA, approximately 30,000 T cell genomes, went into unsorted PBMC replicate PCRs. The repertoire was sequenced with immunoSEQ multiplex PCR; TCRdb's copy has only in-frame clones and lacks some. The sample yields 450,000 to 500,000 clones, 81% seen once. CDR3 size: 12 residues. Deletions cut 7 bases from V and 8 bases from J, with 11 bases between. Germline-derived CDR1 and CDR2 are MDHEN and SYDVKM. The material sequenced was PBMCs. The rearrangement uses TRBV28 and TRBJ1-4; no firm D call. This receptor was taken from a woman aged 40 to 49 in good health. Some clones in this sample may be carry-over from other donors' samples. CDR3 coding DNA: TGTGCCAGCACCTGGACGGGCGAAAAACTGTTTTTT. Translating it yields CASTWTGEKLFF.